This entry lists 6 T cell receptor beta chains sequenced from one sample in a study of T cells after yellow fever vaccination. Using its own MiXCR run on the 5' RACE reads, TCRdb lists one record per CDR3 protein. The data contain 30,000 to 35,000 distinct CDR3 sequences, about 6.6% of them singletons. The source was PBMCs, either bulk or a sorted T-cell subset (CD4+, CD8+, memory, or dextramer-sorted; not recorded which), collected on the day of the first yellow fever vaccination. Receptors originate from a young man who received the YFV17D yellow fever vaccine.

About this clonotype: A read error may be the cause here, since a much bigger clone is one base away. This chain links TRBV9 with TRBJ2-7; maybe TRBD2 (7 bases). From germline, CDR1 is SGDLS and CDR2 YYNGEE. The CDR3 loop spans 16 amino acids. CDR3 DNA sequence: TGTGACAGCACCAACCGTGGGGGGGCCCCCTCCTACGAGCAGTACGTC. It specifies CDSTNRGGAPSYEQYV.

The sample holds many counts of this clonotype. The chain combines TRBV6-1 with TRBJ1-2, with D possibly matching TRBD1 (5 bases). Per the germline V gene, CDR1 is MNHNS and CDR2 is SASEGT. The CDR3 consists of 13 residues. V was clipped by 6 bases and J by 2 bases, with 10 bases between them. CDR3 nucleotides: TGTGCCAGCAGGGAGACAGACAACTATGGCTACACCTTC. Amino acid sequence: CASRETDNYGYTF.

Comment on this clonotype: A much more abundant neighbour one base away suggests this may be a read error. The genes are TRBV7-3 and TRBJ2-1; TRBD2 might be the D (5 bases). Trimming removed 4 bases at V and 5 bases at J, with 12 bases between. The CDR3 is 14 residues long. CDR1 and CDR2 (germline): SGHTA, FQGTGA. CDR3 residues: CASSSLAGNNEQFF. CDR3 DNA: TGTGCCAGCAGCTCCCTCGCGGGTAACAATGAGCAGTTCTTC.

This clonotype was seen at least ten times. CDR3 DNA: TGCGCCAGCAGCCGAACCAGGGTAGAGGTAGAGACCCAGTACTTC. Translating gives CASSRTRVEVETQYF. V and J are TRBV5-1 and TRBJ2-5, with D possibly matching TRBD1 (5 bases). The germline V gene has CDR1 SGHRS and CDR2 YFSETQ. V lost 4 bases to trimming and J lost 4 bases, with 17 bases between them. This CDR3 region has 15 residues.

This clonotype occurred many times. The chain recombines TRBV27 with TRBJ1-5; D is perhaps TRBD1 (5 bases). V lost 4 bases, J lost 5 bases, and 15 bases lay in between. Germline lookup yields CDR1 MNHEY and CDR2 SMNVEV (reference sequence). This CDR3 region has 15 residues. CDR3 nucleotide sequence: TGTGCCAGCAGTTCGGGGCAGCCATCCTATCAGCCCCAGCATTTT. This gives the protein CASSSGQPSYQPQHF.

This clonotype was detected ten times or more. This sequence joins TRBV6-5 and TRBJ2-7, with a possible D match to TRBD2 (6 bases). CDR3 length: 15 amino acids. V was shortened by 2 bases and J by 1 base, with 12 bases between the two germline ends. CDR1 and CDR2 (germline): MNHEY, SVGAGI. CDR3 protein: CASSYPAGTSYEQYF. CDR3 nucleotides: TGTGCCAGCAGTTACCCTGCCGGGACTTCCTACGAGCAGTACTTC.